This T cell receptor (beta chain) was sequenced for a study of control samples from healthy donors and cancer patients. This table comes from immunoSEQ multiplex PCR, and its TCRdb copy is limited to in-frame clones, with some not included. The sample includes approximately 150,000 clones, approximately 94% of them seen just once. Specimen: blood. This receptor was taken from a middle-aged man in good health.

CDR3 sequence: CASSVGRRLNQPQHF. The CDR3 DNA reads as TGTGCCAGCAGTGTGGGGCGGCGCCTCAATCAGCCCCAGCATTTT. The gene calls are TRBV2 and TRBJ1-5; D may be TRBD1 (5 bases). The CDR3 runs 15 residues. The V gene lost 4 bases and the J gene lost 3 bases, with 13 bases spanning the gap. The V gene's germline CDR1 is SNHLY and CDR2 FYNNEI.